This T cell receptor (beta chain) was captured in a study of regulatory T cells in long-lasting Graves disease. The CDR3 is 13 residues long. Between the trimmed V and J ends, which lost 7 bases and 5 bases, there was a span of 12 bases. iRepertoire HTBI primers and Arm-PCR of CDR3 regions built TCR beta libraries. TCRdb recomputed calls from the multiplex PCR reads with MiXCR, one row per CDR3 protein. The profile shows about 660,000 distinct CDR3 sequences, around 32% of them singletons. Time point denoted: persistent/refractory GD, antithyroid drugs over 5 years with positive TRAb. RNA isolated from PBMCs was used to make the TCR library.

The source is a female donor with Graves disease. The chain recombines TRBV12-3 or TRBV12-4 with TRBJ1-5, with a weak D call TRBD1 (5 bases). This sample comprised peripheral blood mononuclear cells (PBMCs), obtained when the disease was refractory, from a patient treated with antithyroid drugs. CDR3 sequence: CASNIDSDQPQHF. The CDR3 DNA follows: TGTGCCAGCAACATAGACAGTGATCAGCCCCAGCATTTT.